Listed here are 21 T cell receptor beta chains from one sample, sequenced in a study of blood T cell repertoires in COVID-19. Data came from immunoSEQ multiplex PCR; TCRdb stores just in-frame clones and leaves some out. The sample records about 300,000 clones, roughly 90% being singletons. Sample: PBMCs or T cells enriched from blood (not recorded which). These receptors all stem from a woman aged 50 to 60 who had been exposed to COVID-19.

The chain carries TRBV5-1 and TRBJ2-3, with TRBD2 identical over 12 bases. Germline CDR1 is SGHRS and CDR2 is YFSETQ. CDR3 length: 15 amino acids. V dropped 5 bases and J dropped 6; count of bases not matched to a gene: 7. This chain's CDR3 is CASSSSGGAWDTQYF. The CDR3 DNA is TGCGCCAGCAGTTCTAGCGGGGGGGCATGGGATACGCAGTATTTT.

The CDR3 loop reads CSVIEGGNQPQHF. The CDR3 coding sequence is TGCAGCGTTATAGAAGGGGGCAATCAGCCCCAGCATTTT. V is TRBV29-1 and J is TRBJ1-5, with D tentatively TRBD1 (5 bases). Germline lookup yields CDR1 SQVTM and CDR2 ANQGSEA. This CDR3 spans 13 amino acids. V was cut by 5 bases and J by 2 bases, with 10 bases left in between.

The chain combines TRBV4-2 with TRBJ2-7; possibly TRBD1 for D (6 bases). The CDR3 runs 18 residues. The germline CDR1 and CDR2 sequences are LGHNA and YNFKEQ. Deletions cut 3 bases from V and 1 base from J, with 22 bases between. The CDR3 DNA sequence: TGTGCCAGCAGCCATCGCCTCACAGGGCTCCCTGGGTCCTACGAGCAGTACTTC. Amino acids: CASSHRLTGLPGSYEQYF.

This chain connects TRBV7-2 to TRBJ2-4, with D tentatively TRBD1 (6 bases). Germline assignment: CDR1 SGHTA and CDR2 FQGNSA. The CDR3 totals 16 residues. V was clipped by 1 base and J by 2 bases, with 12 bases between them. For the CDR3, the DNA is TGTGCCAGCAGCTTAGTTGGGGGCCGCACCAAAAACATTCAGTACTTC. This codes for CASSLVGGRTKNIQYF.

This clone was seen a single time. The J gene is TRBJ1-3, the V gene TRBV7-2; D ambiguous. Germline V gives CDR1 SGHTA, CDR2 FQGNSA. The CDR3 covers 14 residues. Trimming shortened V by 2 bases and J by 4 bases, and 9 bases separated the two germline ends. The CDR3 DNA is TGTGCCAGCAGCTTAAAGCAATCCGGAAACACCATATATTTT. This encodes CASSLKQSGNTIYF.

In its sample, this clone was seen a few times. J is TRBJ1-5 and V is TRBV15; D is uncertain. The CDR3 loop spans 15 amino acids. CDR1 is LNHNV, CDR2 YYDKDF, per germline (reference sequence). V was shortened by 1 base and J by 4 bases, with 11 bases between the two germline ends. CDR3 residues: CATSRAVSWNQPQHF. In DNA, the CDR3 is TGTGCCACCAGCAGAGCGGTCTCGTGGAATCAGCCCCAGCATTTT.

Comments on this clone: The junction departs from germline at one end; a sequencing error may be responsible. V is TRBV7-2 and J is TRBJ2-1; TRBD2 is a possible D gene (6 bases). This CDR3 is 11 amino acids long. Germline-derived CDR1 and CDR2 are SGHTA and FQGNSA. CDR3 nucleotide sequence: TGTGCCAGCAGCCTAGCGAGTGAGCAGTTCTTC. It encodes CASSLASEQFF.

V is TRBV5-5 and J is TRBJ2-5; tentatively, D is TRBD1 (6 bases). Trimming cost V 2 bases and J 5 bases, with 25 bases left between them. The CDR3 runs 18 residues. Germline V gene sequence: CDR1 SGHKS, CDR2 YYEKEE (reference sequence). CDR3 loop: CASSLFAFGDSTGETQYF. In nucleotides, the CDR3 is TGTGCCAGCAGCTTATTCGCGTTCGGCGATAGTACAGGGGAGACCCAGTACTTC.

This clone appeared a few times. The chain joins TRBV5-1 to TRBJ2-7, with TRBD1 matching 8 bases. The CDR3 has 14 amino acids. V was pared by 0 bases and J by 2 bases, with 1 base of the junction left unmatched. Germline assignment: CDR1 SGHRS and CDR2 YFSETQ. The CDR3 here is CASSLGTGTYEQYF. CDR3 DNA sequence: TGCGCCAGCAGCTTGGGGACAGGGACCTACGAGCAGTACTTC.

The rearrangement joins TRBV24-1 to TRBJ2-1; weak D call: TRBD1 (8 bases). V dropped 3 bases and J dropped 0 bases, with 23 bases sitting between them. The germline V gene has CDR1 KGHDR and CDR2 SFDVKD. This CDR3 has 20 amino acids. CDR3 sequence: CATSDPGQGGFLSSYNEQFF. In DNA form, the CDR3 reads TGTGCCACCAGTGATCCTGGACAGGGAGGGTTTTTAAGCTCCTACAATGAGCAGTTCTTC.

This chain connects TRBV24-1 to TRBJ2-5; 10 bases fit TRBD1. The CDR3 extends over 15 amino acids. Germline CDR1 and CDR2: KGHDR and SFDVKD. Trimming removed 1 base from V and 5 bases from J; junction bases left unmatched: 3. In DNA form, the CDR3 reads TGTGCCACCAGTGATTTAAGGACAGGGGGGGAGACCCAGTACTTC. It translates to CATSDLRTGGETQYF.

V is TRBV28 and J is TRBJ1-2; unclear D gene. The CDR3 consists of 11 residues. Trimming pared 9 bases from V and 5 bases from J, leaving 10 bases between. The V gene's germline CDR1 is MDHEN and CDR2 SYDVKM. CDR3 sequence reads: CASTTGYGYTF. The CDR3 DNA reads TGTGCCAGTACTACTGGGTATGGCTACACCTTC.

The CDR3: CASSFPEYEQYF. CDR3 DNA: TGTGCCAGCAGCTTCCCGGAGTACGAGCAGTACTTC. The chain is built from TRBV7-2 and TRBJ2-7; D gene ambiguous. The CDR3 extends over 12 amino acids. Germline V gene sequence: CDR1 SGHTA, CDR2 FQGNSA. Trimming left V 3 bases short and J 4 bases short, with 7 bases between. The full variable domain, its missing parts supplied by reference TRBV7-2 and TRBJ2-7, is GAGVSQSPSNKVTEKGKDVELRCDPISGHTALYWYRQSLGQGLEFLIYFQGNSAPDKSGLPSDRFSAERTGGSVSTLTIQRTQQEDSAVYLCASSFPEYEQYFGPGTRLTVT.

Only a few counts were recorded for this clone. The chain uses TRBV3-1 (or the pseudogene TRBV3-2) and TRBJ2-7, with a weak D call TRBD1 (6 bases). Trimming cost V 4 bases and J 0 bases, with 13 bases left between them. Germline-derived CDR1 and CDR2 are LGHDT and YNNKEL (reference sequence). The CDR3 contains 15 residues. This CDR3 is CASSPRTVVSYEQYF. In DNA, the CDR3 is TGTGCCAGCAGCCCCCGGACAGTAGTCTCCTACGAGCAGTACTTC.

The chain couples TRBV6-5 to TRBJ1-2; 10 nucleotides line up with TRBD1. V gave up 2 bases and J gave up 3 bases; unmatched junction bases: 6. Germline V gene lookup returns CDR1 MNHEY and CDR2 SVGAGI. The CDR3 covers 16 residues. CDR3 DNA sequence: TGTGCCAGCAGTTACGGGGGACAGGGGATGCACTATGGCTACACCTTC. Residues: CASSYGGQGMHYGYTF.

DNA of the CDR3: TGTGCCAGCAGGGGACAGGGGCAGTTCTTC. Translating gives CASRGQGQFF. This chain connects TRBV6-5 to TRBJ2-1; 9 positions agree with TRBD1. The CDR3 runs 10 residues. The trim removed 6 bases at V and 12 bases at J, leaving 0 bases unmatched. Per the germline V gene, CDR1 is MNHEY and CDR2 is SVGAGI.

The chain links TRBV5-1 to TRBJ1-4, with 8 bases that match TRBD1. The V segment lost 1 base and the J segment 7 bases; nucleotides outside the gene matches: 9. The CDR3 extends over 16 amino acids. CDR1 and CDR2 from the germline V gene are SGHRS and YFSETQ. The CDR3 here is CASSLYGQGSSEKLFF. The DNA for the CDR3 is TGCGCCAGCAGCTTGTACGGACAGGGATCATCTGAAAAACTGTTTTTT.

The chain recombines TRBV5-6 with TRBJ2-1; D possibly corresponds to TRBD1 (5 bases). The length of the CDR3 is 14 residues. Trimming removed 1 base at V and 8 bases at J, with 13 bases between. From germline, CDR1 is SGHDT and CDR2 YYEEEE. The CDR3 is CASSLSGRAYEQFF. CDR3 sequence (DNA): TGTGCCAGCAGCTTGTCCGGCAGGGCCTATGAGCAGTTCTTC.

This clone has only one observation. The genes are TRBV5-1 and TRBJ1-5; the D gene is possibly TRBD1 (5 bases). The germline V gene has CDR1 SGHRS and CDR2 YFSETQ. The CDR3 is 15 amino acids. The germline V and J ends were trimmed by 0 bases and 3 bases, with 10 bases remaining between them. CDR3 bases: TGCGCCAGCAGCTTGGATCGGGGGACCAATCAGCCCCAGCATTTT. It specifies CASSLDRGTNQPQHF.

Many counts were recorded for this clone. The chain recombines TRBV30 with TRBJ2-5; 9 nucleotides align to TRBD2. Germline V gene lookup returns CDR1 GTSNPN and CDR2 SVGIG (reference sequence). The V and J ends lost 1 base and 3 bases, in that order; junction bases with no gene match: 12. The CDR3 length is 17 residues. The CDR3 sequence is CAWSGSSGGHGEETQYF. CDR3 bases: TGTGCCTGGAGTGGCAGTAGCGGGGGCCACGGGGAAGAGACCCAGTACTTC.

This chain uses TRBV19 with TRBJ1-5, with 8 bases that match TRBD1. Per the germline V gene, CDR1 is LNHDA and CDR2 is SQIVND (reference sequence). V shed 7 bases and J 10 bases; nucleotides not matched to a gene: 15. The CDR3 is 15 residues long. The CDR3 bases are TGTGCCAGTAATTTAGCAGGGGGCTTCATGAAACCCCAGCATTTT. This sequence encodes CASNLAGGFMKPQHF.